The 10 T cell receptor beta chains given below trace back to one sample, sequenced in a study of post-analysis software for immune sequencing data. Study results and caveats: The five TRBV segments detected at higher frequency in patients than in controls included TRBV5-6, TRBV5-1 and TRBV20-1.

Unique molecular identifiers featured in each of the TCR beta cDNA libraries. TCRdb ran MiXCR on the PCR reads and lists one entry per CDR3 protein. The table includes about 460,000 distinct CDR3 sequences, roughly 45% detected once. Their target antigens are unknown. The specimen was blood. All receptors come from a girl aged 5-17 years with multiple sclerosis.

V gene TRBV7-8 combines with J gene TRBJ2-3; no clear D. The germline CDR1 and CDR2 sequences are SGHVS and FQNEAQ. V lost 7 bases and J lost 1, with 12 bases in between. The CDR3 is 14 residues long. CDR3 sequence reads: CASISPGRTDTQYF. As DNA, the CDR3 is TGTGCCAGCATCTCCCCCGGTCGCACAGATACGCAGTATTTT.

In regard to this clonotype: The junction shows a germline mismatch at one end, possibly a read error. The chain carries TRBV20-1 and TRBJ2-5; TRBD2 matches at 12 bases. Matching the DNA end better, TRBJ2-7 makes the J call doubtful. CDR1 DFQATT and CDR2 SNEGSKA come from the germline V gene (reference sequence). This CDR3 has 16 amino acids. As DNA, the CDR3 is TGCAGAGCTAGACCTTCGACTAGCGGGAGTTCCCACGAGCAGTACTTC. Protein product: CRARPSTSGSSHEQYF.

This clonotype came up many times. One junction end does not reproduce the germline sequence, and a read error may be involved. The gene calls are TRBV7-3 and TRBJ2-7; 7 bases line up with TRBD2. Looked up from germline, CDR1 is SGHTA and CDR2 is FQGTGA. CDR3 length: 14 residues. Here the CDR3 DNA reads TGCGCCAGCAGCTTGTCGGGAGGAAGCTACGAGCAGTACTTC. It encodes CASSLSGGSYEQYF.

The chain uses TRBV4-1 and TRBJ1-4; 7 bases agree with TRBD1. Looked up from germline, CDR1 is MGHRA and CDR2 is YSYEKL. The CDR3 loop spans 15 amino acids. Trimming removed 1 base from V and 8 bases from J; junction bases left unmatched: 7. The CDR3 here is CASSQGQDRTEKLFF. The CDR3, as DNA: TGCGCCAGCAGCCAAGGACAGGACAGGACCGAAAAACTGTTTTTT.

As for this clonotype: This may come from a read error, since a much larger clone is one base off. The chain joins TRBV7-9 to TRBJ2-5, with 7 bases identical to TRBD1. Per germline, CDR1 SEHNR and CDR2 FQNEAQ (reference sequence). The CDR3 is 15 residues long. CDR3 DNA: TGTGCCGGCAGCTTGGGACAGTTAGCCCAAGAGACCCAGTACTTC. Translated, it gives CAGSLGQLAQETQYF.

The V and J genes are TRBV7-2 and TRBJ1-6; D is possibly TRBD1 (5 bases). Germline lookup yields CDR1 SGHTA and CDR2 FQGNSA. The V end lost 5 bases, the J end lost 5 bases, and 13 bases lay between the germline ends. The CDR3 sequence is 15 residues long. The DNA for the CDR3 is TGTGCCAGCAGCCCAGGGCCCCTAGATAATTCACCCCTCCACTTT. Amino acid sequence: CASSPGPLDNSPLHF. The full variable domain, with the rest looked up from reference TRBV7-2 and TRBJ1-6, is GAGVSQSPSNKVTEKGKDVELRCDPISGHTALYWYRQSLGQGLEFLIYFQGNSAPDKSGLPSDRFSAERTGGSVSTLTIQRTQQEDSAVYLCASSPGPLDNSPLHFGNGTRLTVT.

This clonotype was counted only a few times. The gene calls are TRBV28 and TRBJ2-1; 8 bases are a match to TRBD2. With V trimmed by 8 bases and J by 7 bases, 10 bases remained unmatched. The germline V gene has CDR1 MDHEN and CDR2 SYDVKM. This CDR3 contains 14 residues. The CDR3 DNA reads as TGTGCCAGCGGCTGGACGGGAGGGAGGAATGAGCAGTTCTTC. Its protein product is CASGWTGGRNEQFF. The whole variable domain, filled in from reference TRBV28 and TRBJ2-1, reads DVKVTQSSRYLVKRTGEKVFLECVQDMDHENMFWYRQDPGLGLRLIYFSYDVKMKEKGDIPEGYSVSREKKERFSLILESASTNQTSMYLCASGWTGGRNEQFFGPGTRLTVL.

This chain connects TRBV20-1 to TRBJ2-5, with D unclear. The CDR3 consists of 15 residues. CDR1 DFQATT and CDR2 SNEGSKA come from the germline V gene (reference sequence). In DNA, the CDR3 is TGCAGCGTCAATACTGTACTCTTAGTTGAAGAGACCCAGTACTTC. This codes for CSVNTVLLVEETQYF.

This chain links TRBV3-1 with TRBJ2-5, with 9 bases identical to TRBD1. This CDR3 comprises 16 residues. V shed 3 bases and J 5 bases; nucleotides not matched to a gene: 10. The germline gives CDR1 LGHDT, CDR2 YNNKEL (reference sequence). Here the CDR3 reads CASSQFTGGAAETQYF. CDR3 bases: TGTGCCAGCAGCCAGTTTACAGGGGGCGCAGCGGAGACCCAGTACTTC.

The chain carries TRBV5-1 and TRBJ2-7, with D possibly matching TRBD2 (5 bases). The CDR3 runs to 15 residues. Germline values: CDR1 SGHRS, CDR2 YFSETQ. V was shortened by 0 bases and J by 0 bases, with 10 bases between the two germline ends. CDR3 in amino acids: CASSLERLSSYEQYF. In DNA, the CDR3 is TGCGCCAGCAGCTTGGAGCGGCTTAGCTCCTACGAGCAGTACTTC.